These 24 T cell receptor beta chains came from one sample sequenced in a study of blood T cell repertoires in COVID-19. TCRdb's copy holds only in-frame clones and misses some; the assay was immunoSEQ multiplex PCR. Of almost 45,000 clones in the sample, roughly 73% were seen once. Sequenced input: peripheral blood. These receptors were obtained from a man aged 80 or over with acute or convalescent COVID-19.

This clone has a single count. The rearrangement links TRBV5-8 to TRBJ2-7; D not certain. The CDR3 loop spans 11 amino acids. V lost 3 bases, J lost 3 bases, and 4 bases lay in between. The germline V gene encodes CDR1 SGHTS and CDR2 YDEGEE. CDR3 in amino acids: CASSSIYEQYF. The CDR3 DNA sequence: TGTGCCAGCAGCTCTATCTACGAGCAGTACTTC.

This clone was detected many times. The chain recombines TRBV7-9 with TRBJ2-2; 11 bases are a match to TRBD2. Trimming at V came to 3 bases and at J to 8 bases, leaving 2 bases not matched to a gene. Germline CDR1 and CDR2: SEHNR and FQNEAQ (reference sequence). The CDR3 contains 14 residues. CDR3 residues: CASSLGLAVGELFF. In DNA form, the CDR3 reads TGTGCCAGCAGCTTGGGACTAGCGGTTGGGGAGCTGTTTTTT.

J is TRBJ2-3 and V is TRBV3-1 (or the pseudogene TRBV3-2); 12 bases align to TRBD2. CDR3 size: 12 residues. Germline V gene lookup returns CDR1 LGHDT and CDR2 YNNKEL (reference sequence). After removal of 4 bases from V and 10 bases from J, the junction contained 0 bases not matched to a gene. The CDR3 loop is CASSRLAGAQYF. CDR3 DNA sequence: TGTGCCAGCAGCCGACTAGCGGGAGCGCAGTATTTT.

The chain is built from TRBV4-3 and TRBJ2-3; 8 bases fit TRBD1. With 0 bases clipped from V and 3 bases from J, the junction kept 5 bases outside the gene matches. This CDR3 contains 16 residues. The germline V gene encodes CDR1 LGHNA and CDR2 YSLEER. CDR3 region: CASSQEAGGRTDTQYF. CDR3 bases: TGCGCCAGCAGCCAAGAAGCAGGGGGCCGTACAGATACGCAGTATTTT.

DNA for the CDR3: TGTGCCAGCAGTGCCCCGTCTAGCGGGGTCCCGAGGCAGTACTTC. It codes for CASSAPSSGVPRQYF. The V gene is TRBV28, the J gene TRBJ2-7; 9 nucleotides align to TRBD2. V gave up 5 bases and J gave up 9 bases; unmatched junction bases: 14. This CDR3 is built from 15 residues. Germline assignment: CDR1 MDHEN and CDR2 SYDVKM. Drawing the rest from reference TRBV28 and TRBJ2-7, the complete variable domain is DVKVTQSSRYLVKRTGEKVFLECVQDMDHENMFWYRQDPGLGLRLIYFSYDVKMKEKGDIPEGYSVSREKKERFSLILESASTNQTSMYLCASSAPSSGVPRQYFGPGTRLTVT.

The chain combines TRBV18 with TRBJ2-7; TRBD2 is a possible D gene (6 bases). Between the trimmed V and J ends, which lost 3 bases and 3 bases, there was a span of 12 bases. The CDR3 totals 14 residues. Germline V CDR1 and CDR2: KGHSH, LQKENI. CDR3: CASSPRVSGYEQYF. Here the CDR3 DNA reads TGTGCCAGCTCACCTCGGGTTAGCGGCTACGAGCAGTACTTC.

The chain combines TRBV7-2 with TRBJ2-1; weak D call: TRBD2 (6 bases). V shed 6 bases and J shed 2 bases, with 14 bases lying between them. The length of the CDR3 is 15 residues. Germline V CDR1 and CDR2: SGHTA, FQGNSA. The CDR3 DNA reads TGTGCCAGCAGTTACGATAGCGGTACCTACAATGAGCAGTTCTTC. Translated: CASSYDSGTYNEQFF.

The chain couples TRBV6-5 to TRBJ2-3; 10 nucleotides match TRBD2. With V trimmed by 3 bases and J by 2 bases, 2 bases remained unmatched. The CDR3 extends over 15 amino acids. Germline V gives CDR1 MNHEY, CDR2 SVGAGI. The CDR3 sequence is CASSYGTSDTDTQYF. The DNA for the CDR3 is TGTGCCAGCAGTTATGGGACTAGCGACACAGATACGCAGTATTTT.

This chain links TRBV11-1 with TRBJ2-3; D uncertain. Per germline, CDR1 SGHAT and CDR2 FQDESV (reference sequence). Trimming left V 6 bases short and J 7 bases short, with 11 bases between. The CDR3 has 12 residues. The CDR3 sequence is CASSSQRNTQYF. CDR3 DNA sequence: TGTGCCAGCAGTTCACAGAGAAATACGCAGTATTTT.

J is TRBJ2-7 and V is TRBV6-5, with a possible D match to TRBD2 (5 bases). Trimming left V 8 bases short and J 2 bases short, with 13 bases between. CDR1 is MNHEY, CDR2 SVGAGI, per germline. This CDR3 contains 13 residues. CDR3 residues: CASARLGAYEQYF. The CDR3 DNA sequence: TGTGCCAGCGCCCGGCTCGGGGCCTACGAGCAGTACTTC.

The chain carries TRBV11-3 and TRBJ2-1, with D possibly matching TRBD2 (6 bases). Per the germline V gene, CDR1 is SGHNT and CDR2 is YENEEA. The CDR3 extends over 17 amino acids. V shed 5 bases and J shed 4 bases, with 21 bases lying between them. CDR3 in amino acids: CASSPPGGTRVYNEQFF. For the CDR3, the DNA is TGTGCCAGCAGCCCCCCCGGGGGTACTAGAGTGTACAATGAGCAGTTCTTC. The full variable domain, rest sourced from reference TRBV11-3 and TRBJ2-1, is EAGVVQSPRYKIIEKKQPVAFWCNPISGHNTLYWYLQNLGQGPELLIRYENEEAVDDSQLPKDRFSAERLKGVDSTLKIQPAELGDSAVYLCASSPPGGTRVYNEQFFGPGTRLTVL.

The chain recombines TRBV27 with TRBJ2-7; TRBD2 agrees at 11 bases. The CDR3 contains 18 residues. Trimming took 4 bases from V and 0 from J; bases not matched to a gene: 11. Germline CDR1 is MNHEY and CDR2 is SMNVEV (reference sequence). The CDR3 bases are TGTGCCAGCAGTTCGACTGGGACTAGCGGTTACCGCTCCTACGAGCAGTACTTC. As protein: CASSSTGTSGYRSYEQYF.

This chain connects TRBV18 to TRBJ2-5; a weak D match, TRBD2 (5 bases). CDR1 and CDR2 (germline): KGHSH, LQKENI. The CDR3 has 13 residues. Trimming removed 2 bases from V and 4 bases from J, with 8 bases in between. This CDR3 is CASSPGLVETQYF. The DNA for the CDR3 is TGTGCCAGCTCACCAGGACTCGTAGAGACCCAGTACTTC.

The gene calls are TRBV6-1 and TRBJ1-3; maybe TRBD1 (6 bases). The CDR3 covers 16 residues. V was clipped by 2 bases and J by 0 bases, with 11 bases between them. Germline CDR1 and CDR2: MNHNS and SASEGT. CDR3 amino acids: CASSEKGVNSGNTIYF. CDR3 DNA: TGTGCCAGCAGTGAAAAGGGGGTGAACTCTGGAAACACCATATATTTT.

The chain couples TRBV19 to TRBJ2-2; 7 bases agree with TRBD2. The CDR3 has 16 amino acids. Trimming removed 6 bases from V and 5 bases from J; junction bases left unmatched: 12. Per germline, CDR1 LNHDA and CDR2 SQIVND (reference sequence). The DNA for the CDR3 is TGTGCCAGTAGAGGACTGGGGGGAGGGCGGACCGGGGAGCTGTTTTTT. Translation gives CASRGLGGGRTGELFF.

The chain links TRBV6-7 to TRBJ2-7; 7 nucleotides match TRBD2. TRBV6-7 is an ORF; its function is uncertain. Trimming at V came to 5 bases and at J to 6 bases, leaving 4 bases not matched to a gene. The CDR3 loop spans 12 amino acids. The CDR3 region is CASSRLASEQYF. CDR3 sequence (DNA): TGTGCCAGCAGTAGACTAGCTAGCGAGCAGTACTTC.

This clone was counted only a few times. This chain connects TRBV5-1 to TRBJ2-5, with TRBD2 identical over 11 bases. The CDR3 has 17 amino acids. Losses at the gene ends were 0 bases for V and 3 bases for J; bases not matched to a gene: 7. CDR1 and CDR2 (germline): SGHRS, YFSETQ. This CDR3 is CASSLEPSGRREETQYF. The CDR3 DNA reads TGCGCCAGCAGCTTGGAACCTAGCGGGAGGAGGGAAGAGACCCAGTACTTC.

This chain joins TRBV7-3 and TRBJ1-1, with TRBD1 matching 8 bases. Per the germline V gene, CDR1 is SGHTA and CDR2 is FQGTGA. The junction had 8 bases not matched to a gene; V was cut back by 2 bases and J by 3 bases. This CDR3 is 16 amino acids long. In nucleotides, the CDR3 is TGTGCCAGCAGCTTAGGGCAGGGGGCGCGCGACACTGAAGCTTTCTTT. This translates into CASSLGQGARDTEAFF.

The J gene is TRBJ1-1, the V gene TRBV27; 8 bases line up with TRBD1. V dropped 4 bases and J dropped 8; count of bases not matched to a gene: 3. CDR3 length: 12 amino acids. The germline V gene has CDR1 MNHEY and CDR2 SMNVEV (reference sequence). CDR3 sequence reads: CASSSTGEEAFF. CDR3 nucleotide sequence: TGTGCCAGCAGTTCGACAGGGGAGGAAGCTTTCTTT.

The sample holds one count of this clone. The chain links TRBV27 to TRBJ2-1; a possible D gene is TRBD1 (5 bases). The germline V gene has CDR1 MNHEY and CDR2 SMNVEV (reference sequence). Trimming took 5 bases from V and 6 from J, leaving 26 bases between them. CDR3 length: 18 residues. The CDR3 DNA sequence: TGTGCCAGCAGTGCCATCCTTGGGGCTAGACTCTCTTCCAATGAGCAGTTCTTC. Translated: CASSAILGARLSSNEQFF.

The sample holds a few counts of this clone. The V and J genes are TRBV7-8 and TRBJ2-7; the match to TRBD1 covers 8 bases. V lost 3 bases and J lost 4; bases outside the gene matches: 5. CDR3 length: 14 amino acids. Germline lookup yields CDR1 SGHVS and CDR2 FQNEAQ. CDR3 sequence: CASSLGDRGYEQYF. The CDR3 coding sequence is TGTGCCAGCAGCTTGGGAGACAGGGGTTACGAGCAGTACTTC.

The table lists this clone with a few counts. The chain carries TRBV30 and TRBJ1-3; no clear D. The CDR3 consists of 16 residues. Germline CDR1 GTSNPN, CDR2 SVGIG (reference sequence). V was cut by 1 base and J by 7 bases, with 20 bases left in between. The CDR3 coding sequence is TGTGCCTGGAGTGCCATACCCCACTTGAGAGAGAACACCATATATTTT. Translated: CAWSAIPHLRENTIYF.

V gene TRBV4-3 combines with J gene TRBJ2-5; D uncertain. Trimming removed 1 base at V and 2 bases at J, with 11 bases between. Per the germline V gene, CDR1 is LGHNA and CDR2 is YSLEER. There are 15 residues in the CDR3. CDR3 sequence (DNA): TGCGCCAGCAGCCAAGGGCTTTACCAGCAAGAGACCCAGTACTTC. Protein: CASSQGLYQQETQYF.

This sequence joins TRBV6-5 and TRBJ2-7, with TRBD2 matching over 14 bases. This CDR3 has 14 residues. Trimming removed 6 bases from V and 6 bases from J; junction bases left unmatched: 4. Germline CDR1 MNHEY, CDR2 SVGAGI. CDR3 amino acids: CASRYGTSGSEQYF. CDR3 nucleotides: TGTGCCAGCAGATACGGGACTAGCGGGAGCGAGCAGTACTTC.